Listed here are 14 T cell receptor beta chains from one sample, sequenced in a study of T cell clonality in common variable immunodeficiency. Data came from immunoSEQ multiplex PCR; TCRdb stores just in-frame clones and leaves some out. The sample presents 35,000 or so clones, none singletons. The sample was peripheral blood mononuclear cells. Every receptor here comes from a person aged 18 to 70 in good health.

The DNA read from the CDR3 is TGCAGTGCTACTTCTAGAACAGGGGAATGGACTCAGCCC. Amino acid sequence: CSATSRTGEWTQP. The whole CDR3 is CSATSRTGEWTQPQHF. V gene TRBV20-1 combines with J gene TRBJ1-5; 7 bases align to TRBD1. The read stops 3 residues short of the end of the CDR3; the missing end is completed from the germline J gene. Per the germline V gene, CDR1 is DFQATT and CDR2 is SNEGSKA (reference sequence). The CDR3 sequence is 16 residues long. V trimming: 4 bases; J trimming: 6 bases; junction bases outside the gene matches: 15.

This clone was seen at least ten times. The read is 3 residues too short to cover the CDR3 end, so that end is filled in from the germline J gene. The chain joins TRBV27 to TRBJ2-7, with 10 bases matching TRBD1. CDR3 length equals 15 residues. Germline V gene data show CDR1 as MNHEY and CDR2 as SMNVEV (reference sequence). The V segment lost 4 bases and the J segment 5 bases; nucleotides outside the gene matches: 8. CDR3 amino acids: CASSSRTGGDNEQYF. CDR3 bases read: TGTGCCAGCAGTTCCCGGACAGGGGGTGACAACGAG.

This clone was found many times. CDR3 loop: CSATRALSTDTQYF. The sequenced CDR3 bases are TGCAGTGCTACCAGGGCTTTAAGCACAGATACG. The chain joins TRBV20-1 to TRBJ2-3; possibly TRBD1 for D (5 bases). The sequenced fragment ends 3 residues before the CDR3 boundary, so the rest is inferred from the germline J gene. Deletions cut 4 bases from V and 0 bases from J, with 11 bases between. There are 14 residues in the CDR3. Germline V gene sequence: CDR1 DFQATT, CDR2 SNEGSKA (reference sequence).

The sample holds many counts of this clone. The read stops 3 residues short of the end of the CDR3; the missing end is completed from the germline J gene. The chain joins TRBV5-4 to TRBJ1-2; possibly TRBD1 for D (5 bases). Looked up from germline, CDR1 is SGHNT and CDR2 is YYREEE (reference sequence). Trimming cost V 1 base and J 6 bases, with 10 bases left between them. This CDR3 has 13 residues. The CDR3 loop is CASSLWQGDGYTF. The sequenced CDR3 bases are TGTGCCAGCAGCTTGTGGCAGGGCGATGGC.

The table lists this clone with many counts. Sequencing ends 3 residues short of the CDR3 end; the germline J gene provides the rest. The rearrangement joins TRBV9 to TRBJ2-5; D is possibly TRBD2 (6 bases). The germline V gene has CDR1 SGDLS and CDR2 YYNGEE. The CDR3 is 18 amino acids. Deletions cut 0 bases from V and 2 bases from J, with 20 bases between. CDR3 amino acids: CASSVVAQKEGTQETQYF. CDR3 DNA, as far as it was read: TGTGCCAGCAGCGTAGTGGCCCAAAAAGAGGGGACTCAAGAGACC. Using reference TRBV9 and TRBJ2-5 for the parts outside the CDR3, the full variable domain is DSGVTQTPKHLITATGQRVTLRCSPRSGDLSVYWYQQSLDQGLQFLIQYYNGEERAKGNILERFSAQQFPDLHSELNLSSLELGDSALYFCASSVVAQKEGTQETQYFGPGTRLLVL.

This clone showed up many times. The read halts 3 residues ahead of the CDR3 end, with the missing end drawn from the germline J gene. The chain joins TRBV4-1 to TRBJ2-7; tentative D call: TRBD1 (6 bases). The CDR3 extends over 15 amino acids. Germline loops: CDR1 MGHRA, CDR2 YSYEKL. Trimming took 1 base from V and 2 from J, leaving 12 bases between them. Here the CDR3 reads CASSQATGGPYEQYF. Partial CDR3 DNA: TGCGCCAGCAGCCAAGCTACTGGGGGCCCCTACGAG.

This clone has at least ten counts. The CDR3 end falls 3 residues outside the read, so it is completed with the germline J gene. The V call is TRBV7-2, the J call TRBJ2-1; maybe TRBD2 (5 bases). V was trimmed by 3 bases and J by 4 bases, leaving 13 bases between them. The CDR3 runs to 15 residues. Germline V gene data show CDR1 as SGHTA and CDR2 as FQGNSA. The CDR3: CASSLRVDLYNEQFF. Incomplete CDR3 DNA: TGTGCCAGCAGCTTGCGGGTGGACCTTTACAATGAG. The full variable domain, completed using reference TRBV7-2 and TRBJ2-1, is GAGVSQSPSNKVTEKGKDVELRCDPISGHTALYWYRQSLGQGLEFLIYFQGNSAPDKSGLPSDRFSAERTGGSVSTLTIQRTQQEDSAVYLCASSLRVDLYNEQFFGPGTRLTVL.

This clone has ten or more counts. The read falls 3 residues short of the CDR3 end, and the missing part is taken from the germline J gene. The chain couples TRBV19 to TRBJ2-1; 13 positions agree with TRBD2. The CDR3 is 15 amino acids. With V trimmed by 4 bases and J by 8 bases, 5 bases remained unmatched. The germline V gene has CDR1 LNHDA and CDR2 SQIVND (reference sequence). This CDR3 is CASSTGTSGDDEQFF. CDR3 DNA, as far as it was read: TGTGCCAGTAGTACTGGGACTAGCGGGGATGATGAG. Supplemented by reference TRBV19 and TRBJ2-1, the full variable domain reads DGGITQSPKYLFRKEGQNVTLSCEQNLNHDAMYWYRQDPGQGLRLIYYSQIVNDFQKGDIAEGYSVSREKKESFPLTVTSAQKNPTAFYLCASSTGTSGDDEQFFGPGTRLTVL.

The CDR3 DNA, read in part, is TGTGCCAGCAGCCAAGAGATAACTAGCGGGAGCGAG. This codes for CASSQEITSGSE. The full CDR3 is CASSQEITSGSEQYF. The V and J genes are TRBV4-2 and TRBJ2-7; 11 bases are shared with TRBD2. The sequenced fragment ends 3 residues before the CDR3 boundary, so the rest is inferred from the germline J gene. The CDR3 consists of 15 residues. CDR1 LGHNA and CDR2 YNFKEQ come from the germline V gene. V shed 0 bases and J 6 bases; nucleotides not matched to a gene: 4.

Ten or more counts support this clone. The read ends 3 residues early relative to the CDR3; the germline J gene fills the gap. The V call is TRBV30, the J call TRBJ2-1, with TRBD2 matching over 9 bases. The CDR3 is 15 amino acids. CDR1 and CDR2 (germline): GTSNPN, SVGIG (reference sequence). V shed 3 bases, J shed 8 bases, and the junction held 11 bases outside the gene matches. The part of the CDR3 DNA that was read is TGTGCCTGGAGCAGCCTAGCGGGACCCCCGGATGAG. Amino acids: CAWSSLAGPPDE. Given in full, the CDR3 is CAWSSLAGPPDEQFF.

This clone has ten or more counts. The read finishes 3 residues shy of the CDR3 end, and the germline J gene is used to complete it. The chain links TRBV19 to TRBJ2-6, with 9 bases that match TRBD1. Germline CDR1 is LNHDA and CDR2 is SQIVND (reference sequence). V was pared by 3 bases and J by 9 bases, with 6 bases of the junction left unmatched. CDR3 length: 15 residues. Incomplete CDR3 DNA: TGTGCCAGTAGTATGGGACAGGGACCACGCAACGTC. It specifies CASSMGQGPRNV. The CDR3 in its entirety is CASSMGQGPRNVLTF.

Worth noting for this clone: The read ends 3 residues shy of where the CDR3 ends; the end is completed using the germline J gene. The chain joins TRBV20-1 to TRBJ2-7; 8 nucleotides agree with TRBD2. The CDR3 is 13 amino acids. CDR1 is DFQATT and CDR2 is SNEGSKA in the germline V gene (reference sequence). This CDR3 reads CSATSGLDYEQYF. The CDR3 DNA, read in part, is TGCAGCGCAACTAGCGGCCTGGACTACGAG.

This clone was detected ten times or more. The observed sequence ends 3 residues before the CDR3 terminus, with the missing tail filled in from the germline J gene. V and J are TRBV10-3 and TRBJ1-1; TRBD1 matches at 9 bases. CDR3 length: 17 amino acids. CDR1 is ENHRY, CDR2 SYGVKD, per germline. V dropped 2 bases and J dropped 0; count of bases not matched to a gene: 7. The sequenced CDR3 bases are TGTGCCATCAGTGAGACAAGGACAGGGGCCATGAACACTGAA. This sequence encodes CAISETRTGAMNTE. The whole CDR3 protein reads CAISETRTGAMNTEAFF.

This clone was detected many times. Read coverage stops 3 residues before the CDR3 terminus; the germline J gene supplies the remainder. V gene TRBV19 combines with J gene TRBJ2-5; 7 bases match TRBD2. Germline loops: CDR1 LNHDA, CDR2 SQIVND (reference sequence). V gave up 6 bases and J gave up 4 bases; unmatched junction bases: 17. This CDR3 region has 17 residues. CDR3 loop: CASSLLSGTTSGETQYF. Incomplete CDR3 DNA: TGTGCCAGTAGCCTACTCTCCGGGACTACCTCCGGAGAGACC.